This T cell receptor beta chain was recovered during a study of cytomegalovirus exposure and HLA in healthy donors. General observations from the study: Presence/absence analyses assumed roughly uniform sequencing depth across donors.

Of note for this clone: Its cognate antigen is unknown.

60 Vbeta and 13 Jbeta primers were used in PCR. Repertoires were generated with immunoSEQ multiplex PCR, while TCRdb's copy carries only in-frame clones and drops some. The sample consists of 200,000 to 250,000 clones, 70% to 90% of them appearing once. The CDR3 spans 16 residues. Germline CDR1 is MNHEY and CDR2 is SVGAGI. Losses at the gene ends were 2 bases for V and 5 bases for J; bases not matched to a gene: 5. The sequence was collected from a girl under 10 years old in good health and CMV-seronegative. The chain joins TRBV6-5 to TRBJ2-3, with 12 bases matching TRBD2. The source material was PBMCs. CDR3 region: CASSYRLAGAGDTQYF. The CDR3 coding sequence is TGTGCCAGCAGTTACCGACTAGCGGGAGCCGGAGATACGCAGTATTTT.